One sample yielded the 31 T cell receptor beta chains listed below, sequenced in a study of cytomegalovirus exposure and HLA in healthy donors. The PCR used 60 Vbeta and 13 Jbeta primers. Profiling relied on immunoSEQ multiplex PCR, and the TCRdb table lists in-frame clones only, not all of them. The table has almost 70,000 clones, around 72% seen once; the top ten hold 14%. The sequenced sample consisted of PBMCs. The receptor set was obtained from a male donor in good health and CMV-seropositive.

The chain combines TRBV28 with TRBJ1-1; D gene ambiguous. Per germline, CDR1 MDHEN and CDR2 SYDVKM. The V end was cut by 6 bases, the J end by 5 bases, with 7 bases between. The CDR3 runs to 11 residues. The CDR3 nucleotides read TGTGCCAGCAGCAGGTTGACTGAAGCTTTCTTT. Translating it yields CASSRLTEAFF.

This clone has only a few counts. The chain links TRBV6-1 to TRBJ2-3; D might be TRBD2 (6 bases). The CDR3 length is 16 residues. Germline V CDR1 and CDR2: MNHNS, SASEGT. Trimming removed 0 bases from V and 4 bases from J, with 14 bases in between. The CDR3 nucleotides are TGTGCCAGCAGTGAAGCCGGGGGTCTCGGCGCAGATACGCAGTATTTT. This encodes CASSEAGGLGADTQYF.

This clone was recorded only once. V is TRBV4-1 and J is TRBJ2-5, with 7 bases lining up with TRBD1. The better agreement between TRBJ2-7 and the DNA end casts doubt on the J call. Germline V gives CDR1 MGHRA, CDR2 YSYEKL. This CDR3 spans 16 amino acids. Here the CDR3 reads CASSQDLAGGVYEQYF. CDR3 coding DNA: TGCGCCAGCAGCCAAGATCTGGCAGGGGGTGTTTACGAGCAGTACTTC.

The chain has TRBV6-1 and TRBJ1-1; TRBD1 matches 8 bases. V shed 7 bases and J 1 base; nucleotides not matched to a gene: 8. From germline, CDR1 is MNHNS and CDR2 SASEGT. This CDR3 is built from 15 residues. The CDR3, as DNA: TGTGCCAGCATCTTCCCCGGGACAGGGAACACTGAAGCTTTCTTT. Amino acid sequence: CASIFPGTGNTEAFF.

V and J are TRBV10-1 and TRBJ2-3; no clear D gene. CDR3 size: 13 residues. Germline V gives CDR1 WNHNN, CDR2 SYGVQD (reference sequence). Trimming took off 2 bases at V and 6 bases at J, with 9 bases between the two ends. The CDR3 sequence: CASSERFEDTQYF. In DNA, the CDR3 is TGCGCCAGCAGTGAGAGATTTGAGGATACGCAGTATTTT.

In its sample, this clone was seen a few times. The rearrangement uses TRBV10-2 and TRBJ2-3, with 7 bases identical to TRBD2. CDR1 and CDR2 from the germline V gene are WSHSY and SAAADI. CDR3 length: 18 amino acids. J lost 0 bases, V lost 3 bases, and 12 bases had no gene match. The CDR3 reads CASSETGTTLASTDTQYF. The CDR3 DNA reads as TGCGCCAGCAGTGAAACCGGGACTACCCTTGCTAGCACAGATACGCAGTATTTT.

Regarding this clone: A junction end diverges from the germline sequence, so it may reflect a read error. J is TRBJ2-2 and V is TRBV7-9; TRBD2 aligns across 10 bases. The length of the CDR3 is 16 residues. The germline V gene encodes CDR1 SEHNR and CDR2 FQNEAQ (reference sequence). CDR3 sequence: CSSSLPAGGSTGELFF. The CDR3 coding sequence is TGTTCCAGCAGCTTACCAGCGGGGGGGAGCACCGGGGAGCTGTTTTTT.

The chain has TRBV23-1 and TRBJ2-5; D may be TRBD1 (6 bases). TRBV23-1 is an open reading frame, and its role is uncertain. The V end lost 3 bases, the J end lost 5 bases, and 13 bases lay between the germline ends. The CDR3 spans 14 residues. The CDR3 bases are TGCGCCAGCAGTCATCAGAGGGGGTCGGAGACCCAGTACTTC. Its protein is CASSHQRGSETQYF.

The CDR3 DNA reads TGTGCCAGCTCGGACAGTCCTAATCAGCCCCAGCATTTT. Translation: CASSDSPNQPQHF. This chain links TRBV18 with TRBJ1-5, with D possibly matching TRBD1 (6 bases). Trimming stripped 6 bases from V and 4 bases from J, with 10 bases between. The germline V gene has CDR1 KGHSH and CDR2 LQKENI. The CDR3 runs to 13 residues.

This clone was found a few times. The CDR3 region is CASRPGTNLYEQYF. The DNA for the CDR3 is TGTGCCAGCAGACCCGGGACTAACCTCTACGAGCAGTACTTC. The chain links TRBV6-5 to TRBJ2-7; 7 nucleotides agree with TRBD2. The CDR3 totals 14 residues. The V segment lost 6 bases and the J segment 3 bases; nucleotides outside the gene matches: 8. Germline CDR1 MNHEY, CDR2 SVGAGI.

The chain couples TRBV7-6 to TRBJ1-5; no clear D gene. This CDR3 contains 15 residues. Germline V gene sequence: CDR1 SGHVS, CDR2 FNYEAQ. The ends were cut back, 6 bases at V and 0 bases at J, with 12 bases in the middle. The chain's CDR3 is CASSPSLYSNQPQHF. CDR3 nucleotides: TGTGCCAGCAGTCCTAGCTTGTATAGCAATCAGCCCCAGCATTTT.

The rearrangement uses TRBV29-1 and TRBJ2-3; 7 bases match TRBD2. The CDR3 extends over 14 amino acids. Germline CDR1 SQVTM, CDR2 ANQGSEA. Unmatched junction bases numbered 12, after V lost 6 bases and J lost 6 bases. The CDR3 DNA reads as TGCAGCGTGGGAGGGGCGGGAGCGGGGGATACGCAGTATTTT. Translating it yields CSVGGAGAGDTQYF.

V usage is TRBV2 and J usage is TRBJ2-7; D remains unclear. Trimming removed 7 bases at V and 1 base at J, with 8 bases between. Germline CDR1 SNHLY, CDR2 FYNNEI. The CDR3 has 12 residues. CDR3 residues: CASKDNSYEQYF. CDR3 coding DNA: TGTGCCAGCAAAGACAATTCCTACGAGCAGTACTTC.

The rearrangement links TRBV4-1 to TRBJ1-2; D remains ambiguous. V lost 1 base, J lost 2 bases, and 5 bases lay in between. This CDR3 region has 13 residues. Looked up from germline, CDR1 is MGHRA and CDR2 is YSYEKL. CDR3 loop: CASSQARNYGYTF. As DNA, the CDR3 is TGCGCCAGCAGCCAAGCCAGGAACTATGGCTACACCTTC.

This chain links TRBV11-2 with TRBJ2-7; 7 nucleotides line up with TRBD1. V gave up 5 bases and J gave up 1 base; unmatched junction bases: 5. CDR1 and CDR2 (germline): SGHAT, FQNNGV. The CDR3 has 14 amino acids. CDR3 sequence (DNA): TGTGCCAGCAGCCCCAGACAGGGTTCCTACGAGCAGTACTTC. It translates to CASSPRQGSYEQYF.

The chain links TRBV19 to TRBJ1-1; D is undetermined. Germline V gives CDR1 LNHDA, CDR2 SQIVND (reference sequence). V was trimmed by 3 bases and J by 10 bases, leaving 12 bases between them. This CDR3 spans 12 amino acids. The CDR3 bases are TGTGCCAGTAGTATCGGAGGCGGTGGAGCTTTCTTT. Its protein is CASSIGGGGAFF.

V gene TRBV2 combines with J gene TRBJ2-3; 15 bases agree with TRBD2. Germline lookup yields CDR1 SNHLY and CDR2 FYNNEI. This CDR3 is built from 17 residues. V lost 5 bases and J lost 3; bases outside the gene matches: 6. As DNA, the CDR3 is TGTGCCAGCAGTTATGGACTAGCGGGAGGGAGGACAGATACGCAGTATTTT. It translates to CASSYGLAGGRTDTQYF.

This clone was picked up a small number of times. This sequence joins TRBV13 and TRBJ2-7, with TRBD1 matching 7 bases. The CDR3 consists of 14 residues. Germline assignment: CDR1 PRHDT and CDR2 FYEKMQ (reference sequence). The junction had 6 bases not matched to a gene; V was cut back by 5 bases and J by 2 bases. CDR3 DNA sequence: TGTGCCAGCAGCCCCCGGGACAGTACCTACGAGCAGTACTTC. Amino acid sequence: CASSPRDSTYEQYF.

Notes on this clone: One end of the junction varies from germline; a read error may be responsible. The CDR3 here is CASSGTVQNAEAFF. DNA for the CDR3: TGTGCCAGCAGCGGGACAGTCCAGAACGCTGAAGCTTTCTTT. The chain couples TRBV9 to TRBJ1-1, with D possibly being TRBD1 (6 bases). The CDR3 has 14 residues. The germline V gene has CDR1 SGDLS and CDR2 YYNGEE. Combining the CDR3 with reference TRBV9 and TRBJ1-1 gives the whole variable domain DSGVTQTPKHLITATGQRVTLRCSPRSGDLSVYWYQQSLDQGLQFLIQYYNGEERAKGNILERFSAQQFPDLHSELNLSSLELGDSALYFCASSGTVQNAEAFFGQGTRLTVV.

This chain uses TRBV6-5 with TRBJ2-3; 8 nucleotides align to TRBD1. Losses at the gene ends were 4 bases for V and 2 bases for J; bases not matched to a gene: 8. The CDR3 length is 16 residues. The germline V gene has CDR1 MNHEY and CDR2 SVGAGI. CDR3 DNA: TGTGCCAGCAGTTCGGACAGGGCCGGTTCCACAGATACGCAGTATTTT. It specifies CASSSDRAGSTDTQYF.

The chain links TRBV5-4 to TRBJ1-1; D is perhaps TRBD1 (5 bases). The germline V gene has CDR1 SGHNT and CDR2 YYREEE (reference sequence). The CDR3 runs 13 residues. Trimming took 5 bases from V and 2 from J, leaving 10 bases between them. The CDR3 is CASRLWGNTEAFF. The CDR3 bases are TGTGCCAGCAGACTGTGGGGCAACACTGAAGCTTTCTTT.

The sample holds one count of this clone. The chain couples TRBV15 to TRBJ1-2, with D possibly being TRBD1 (6 bases). From germline, CDR1 is LNHNV and CDR2 YYDKDF (reference sequence). The CDR3 consists of 14 residues. V gave up 5 bases and J gave up 10 bases, with 20 bases separating them. The CDR3 bases are TGTGCCACCAGCGCGGACAGCGGAGTCGAAGACTACACCTTC. Its protein is CATSADSGVEDYTF.

This clone is medium-sized within its sample. The V gene is TRBV15, the J gene TRBJ2-6; D is perhaps TRBD1 (6 bases). V lost 5 bases, J lost 0 bases, and 11 bases lay in between. The CDR3 loop spans 16 amino acids. CDR1 LNHNV and CDR2 YYDKDF come from the germline V gene (reference sequence). For the CDR3, the DNA is TGTGCCACCAGCGAGACAGGAAACTCTGGGGCCAACGTCCTGACTTTC. It codes for CATSETGNSGANVLTF. The full variable domain, its missing parts supplied by reference TRBV15 and TRBJ2-6, is DAMVIQNPRYQVTQFGKPVTLSCSQTLNHNVMYWYQQKSSQAPKLLFHYYDKDFNNEADTPDNFQSRRPNTSFCFLDIRSPGLGDTAMYLCATSETGNSGANVLTFGAGSRLTVL.

The V and J genes are TRBV10-1 and TRBJ2-2; the match to TRBD1 covers 8 bases. V dropped 9 bases and J dropped 4; count of bases not matched to a gene: 13. This CDR3 is 16 amino acids long. Germline V gene sequence: CDR1 WNHNN, CDR2 SYGVQD (reference sequence). CDR3: CARSPPGTGSTGELFF. For the CDR3, the DNA is TGCGCCAGATCCCCCCCCGGGACAGGTAGCACCGGGGAGCTGTTTTTT.

The chain has TRBV9 and TRBJ2-2, with D possibly TRBD1 on 6 matching bases. CDR3 size: 14 residues. CDR1 SGDLS and CDR2 YYNGEE come from the germline V gene. Trimming removed 2 bases from V and 4 bases from J, with 9 bases in between. The CDR3 protein is CASSVGQLTGELFF. Written as DNA, the CDR3 is TGTGCCAGCAGCGTCGGACAGCTCACCGGGGAGCTGTTTTTT. The variable domain in full, completed from reference TRBV9 and TRBJ2-2, reads DSGVTQTPKHLITATGQRVTLRCSPRSGDLSVYWYQQSLDQGLQFLIQYYNGEERAKGNILERFSAQQFPDLHSELNLSSLELGDSALYFCASSVGQLTGELFFGEGSRLTVL.

Worth noting for this clone: At one of its ends the junction is not consistent with the germline gene, which may arise from a read error. CDR3 sequence (DNA): TGTTCCAGCAGCTTAGGACAGGGGAAGTACTTC. Protein product: CSSSLGQGKYF. The chain is built from TRBV7-9 and TRBJ2-7; 9 bases align to TRBD1. The CDR3 sequence is 11 residues long. Germline CDR1 reads SEHNR; CDR2 reads FQNEAQ (reference sequence). Full variable domain (remainder filled in from reference TRBV7-9 and TRBJ2-7): DTGVSQNPRHKITKRGQNVTFRCDPISEHNRLYWYRQTLGQGPEFLTYFQNEAQLEKSRLLSDRFSAERPKGSFSTLEIQRTEQGDSAMYLCSSSLGQGKYFGPGTRLTVT.

CDR3 coding DNA: TGTGCCAGCTCAGGGGGCTACACTGAAGCTTTCTTT. Translation: CASSGGYTEAFF. The chain links TRBV6-1 to TRBJ1-1; 8 bases match TRBD1. Germline V gives CDR1 MNHNS, CDR2 SASEGT. V dropped 8 bases and J dropped 3; count of bases not matched to a gene: 2. The CDR3 totals 12 residues.

The J gene is TRBJ2-7, the V gene TRBV30, with 11 bases aligning to TRBD2. The CDR3 length is 12 residues. Per the germline V gene, CDR1 is GTSNPN and CDR2 is SVGIG (reference sequence). The ends lost 6 bases at V and 7 bases at J; junction bases unmatched: 5. In DNA form, the CDR3 reads TGTGCCTGTGATAGCGGGAGGGGTGAGCAGTACTTC. It codes for CACDSGRGEQYF.

J is TRBJ2-7 and V is TRBV18; the D is unclear. The germline V gene has CDR1 KGHSH and CDR2 LQKENI. V was clipped by 0 bases and J by 0 bases, with 6 bases between them. The CDR3 is made up of 14 amino acids. The CDR3 is CASSPPASSYEQYF. CDR3 nucleotide sequence: TGTGCCAGCTCACCACCGGCCAGCTCCTACGAGCAGTACTTC.

The chain has TRBV15 and TRBJ1-5; D possibly corresponds to TRBD1 (6 bases). Between the trimmed V and J ends, which lost 8 bases and 1 base, there was a span of 15 bases. The germline CDR1 and CDR2 sequences are LNHNV and YYDKDF (reference sequence). The CDR3 consists of 15 residues. The CDR3 is CATGRKGVSNQPQHF. CDR3 nucleotide sequence: TGTGCCACCGGCCGGAAGGGGGTCAGCAATCAGCCCCAGCATTTT.

This clone was counted a few times. The J gene is TRBJ2-7, the V gene TRBV10-3; D ambiguous. This CDR3 is built from 11 residues. The V end lost 3 bases, the J end lost 4 bases, and 4 bases lay between the germline ends. CDR1 is ENHRY, CDR2 SYGVKD, per germline. CDR3 region: CAISDSYEQYF. CDR3 bases: TGTGCCATCAGTGATTCTTACGAGCAGTACTTC.